The 30 T cell receptor beta chains presented below share a single source sample, sequenced in a study of early T cells in non-severe SARS-CoV-2 infection. TCRdb redid the calling of the 5' RACE reads with MiXCR, one entry per CDR3 protein. This sample carries about 110,000 distinct CDR3 sequences, 9% to 13% of them seen once, and the ten largest clones take less than 3.5%. The sample consisted of whole blood. The receptors come from an adult who was a healthcare worker with PCR-confirmed SARS-CoV-2 infection or an uninfected control (not recorded which).

This clonotype was seen ten or more times. This chain connects TRBV7-8 to TRBJ1-3; 7 bases are a match to TRBD1. V lost 1 base and J lost 3; bases outside the gene matches: 3. Germline V gene data show CDR1 as SGHVS and CDR2 as FQNEAQ. This CDR3 comprises 15 residues. As DNA, the CDR3 is TGTGCCAGCAGCTTAGAGGGGGCGCTTGGAAACACCATATATTTT. The encoded protein is CASSLEGALGNTIYF.

The CDR3 bases are TGTGCCAGCAGCTTGGAGCGGGCCTCCTACGAGCAGTACTTC. Its protein product is CASSLERASYEQYF. V gene TRBV5-6 combines with J gene TRBJ2-7, with D possibly TRBD2 on 6 matching bases. Germline lookup yields CDR1 SGHDT and CDR2 YYEEEE. V dropped 0 bases and J dropped 0 bases, with 7 bases sitting between them. This CDR3 comprises 14 residues.

The rearrangement uses TRBV30 and TRBJ1-3, with no clear D. The CDR3 consists of 12 residues. V dropped 0 bases and J dropped 1 base, with 1 base sitting between them. Germline CDR1 reads GTSNPN; CDR2 reads SVGIG (reference sequence). In DNA, the CDR3 is TGTGCCTGGAGTGTATCTGGAAACACCATATATTTT. Its protein is CAWSVSGNTIYF.

In this sample, this clonotype turned up many times. CDR3 coding DNA: TGTGCCAGCAGTTCCCCTAGCGGGAGGGGGAATGAGCAGTTCTTC. Its translation: CASSSPSGRGNEQFF. The V gene is TRBV28, the J gene TRBJ2-1, with 12 positions matching TRBD2. V trimming: 4 bases; J trimming: 7 bases; junction bases outside the gene matches: 5. The CDR3 runs 15 residues. Germline CDR1 reads MDHEN; CDR2 reads SYDVKM.

In this sample, this clonotype turned up a few times. The chain has TRBV28 and TRBJ2-5; no clear D. Trimming removed 3 bases at V and 4 bases at J, with 12 bases between. Germline V CDR1 and CDR2: MDHEN, SYDVKM. This CDR3 has 14 residues. For the CDR3, the DNA is TGTGCCAGCAGTTTGGACGGGCATCCAGAGACCCAGTACTTC. Translating it yields CASSLDGHPETQYF.

This clonotype was counted many times. The chain joins TRBV12-3 or TRBV12-4 to TRBJ1-5; perhaps TRBD1 as D (5 bases). The CDR3 totals 14 residues. The germline V and J ends were trimmed by 6 bases and 6 bases, with 15 bases remaining between them. The CDR3 here is CASSEGRGGQPQHF. The CDR3 DNA reads TGTGCCAGCAGCGAAGGGAGGGGAGGTCAGCCCCAGCATTTT.

In this sample, this clonotype turned up a few times. This chain uses TRBV12-3 or TRBV12-4 with TRBJ1-3; D remains ambiguous. The CDR3 runs to 15 residues. With 1 base removed from V and 0 bases from J, the gap between germline ends came to 7 bases. CDR3 coding DNA: TGTGCCAGCAGTTTAGAGGGTCCCTCTGGAAACACCATATATTTT. It encodes CASSLEGPSGNTIYF.

This clonotype was counted many times. The chain uses TRBV30 and TRBJ2-7, with TRBD2 as a possible D gene (6 bases). V was shortened by 3 bases and J by 3 bases, with 18 bases between the two germline ends. In germline, CDR1 is GTSNPN, CDR2 SVGIG (reference sequence). There are 15 residues in the CDR3. In nucleotides, the CDR3 is TGTGCCTGGAGCCTCGGGCCCGGGAGAGGCTACGAGCAGTACTTC. Translation: CAWSLGPGRGYEQYF.

CDR3 coding DNA: TGTGCTAGTAAGAGCCTAGGACCGGGACCGAACACCGGGGAGCTGTTTTTT. It specifies CASKSLGPGPNTGELFF. This rearrangement joins TRBV7-9 to TRBJ2-2, with D perhaps given as TRBD1 or TRBD2 (5 bases each). The CDR3 sequence is 17 residues long. CDR1 SEHNR and CDR2 FQNEAQ come from the germline V gene (reference sequence).

The rearrangement uses TRBV5-1 and TRBJ2-5; D remains ambiguous. CDR1 and CDR2 (germline): SGHRS, YFSETQ. Between the trimmed V and J ends, which lost 2 bases and 4 bases, there was a span of 9 bases. The CDR3 extends over 13 amino acids. This CDR3 is CASSLPSSETQYF. CDR3 DNA sequence: TGCGCCAGCAGCTTACCTAGTTCAGAGACCCAGTACTTC.

The chain carries TRBV2 and TRBJ1-6, with D hard to call. This CDR3 is 14 amino acids long. With 8 bases removed from V and 6 bases from J, the gap between germline ends came to 14 bases. Germline V gives CDR1 SNHLY, CDR2 FYNNEI. CDR3 residues: CASGGGIVNSPLHF. The DNA of the CDR3 is TGTGCCAGCGGCGGAGGGATTGTTAATTCACCCCTCCACTTT.

This clonotype was observed many times. This chain links TRBV7-3 with TRBJ1-1, with D perhaps matching TRBD1 (5 bases). Germline CDR1 SGHTA, CDR2 FQGTGA. The CDR3 loop spans 13 amino acids. Trimming removed 6 bases at V and 1 base at J, with 9 bases between. DNA of the CDR3: TGTGCCAGCAGGTTACAGGAGAACACTGAAGCTTTCTTT. It translates to CASRLQENTEAFF.

This clonotype has just a few counts. The V gene is TRBV13, the J gene TRBJ1-4; D unclear. The CDR3 totals 18 residues. Germline V gene sequence: CDR1 PRHDT, CDR2 FYEKMQ (reference sequence). Trimming shortened V by 2 bases and J by 3 bases, and 19 bases separated the two germline ends. The CDR3 DNA reads as TGTGCCAGCAGCTTAAAGTGGGGTTCGGTCTCTTCTAATGAAAAACTGTTTTTT. Its translation is CASSLKWGSVSSNEKLFF.

This clonotype was detected a few times. V is TRBV7-2 and J is TRBJ1-3; the D gene is possibly TRBD1 (5 bases). The CDR3 has 15 amino acids. Between the trimmed V and J ends, which lost 1 base and 5 bases, there was a span of 12 bases. Germline CDR1 SGHTA, CDR2 FQGNSA. DNA of the CDR3: TGTGCCAGCAGCTTAGGTCAGGGAACCCGAAACACCATATATTTT. Translating it yields CASSLGQGTRNTIYF.

The J gene is TRBJ2-6, the V gene TRBV21-1. TRBV21-1 represents a pseudogene. The CDR3 spans 15 residues. The CDR3 loop reads CASSNGISGANVLTF. The CDR3 DNA sequence: TGTGCCAGCAGCAATGGAATCTCTGGGGCCAACGTCCTGACTTTC.

The table lists this clonotype with many counts. This chain links TRBV7-9 with TRBJ2-3; D perhaps matches TRBD2 (7 bases). The germline CDR1 and CDR2 sequences are SEHNR and FQNEAQ (reference sequence). Trimming took off 4 bases at V and 4 bases at J, with 15 bases between the two ends. The CDR3 loop spans 15 amino acids. The CDR3 sequence: CASSSVGGPADTQYF. CDR3 in DNA: TGTGCCAGCAGCTCAGTGGGGGGGCCCGCAGATACGCAGTATTTT.

In its sample, this clonotype was seen a few times. The gene calls are TRBV20-1 and TRBJ2-7; D is uncertain. Trimming stripped 6 bases from V and 2 bases from J, with 14 bases between. The CDR3 is 13 amino acids. Germline CDR1 and CDR2: DFQATT and SNEGSKA (reference sequence). This chain's CDR3 is CSAIALPAYEQYF. CDR3 coding DNA: TGCAGTGCAATAGCACTACCGGCCTACGAGCAGTACTTC.

This clonotype was detected many times. V usage is TRBV20-1 and J usage is TRBJ2-7; tentatively, D is TRBD2 (5 bases). V lost 2 bases to trimming and J lost 0 bases, with 14 bases between them. The length of the CDR3 is 15 residues. Germline CDR1 reads DFQATT; CDR2 reads SNEGSKA (reference sequence). CDR3 in amino acids: CSARPRTFHSYEQYF. The CDR3 bases are TGCAGTGCTAGACCCAGGACTTTCCACTCCTACGAGCAGTACTTC.

CDR3 region: CAISVERQGFAGNTIYF. CDR3 DNA: TGTGCCATCAGTGTAGAACGACAGGGCTTCGCTGGAAACACCATATATTTT. The chain carries TRBV10-3 and TRBJ1-3; 7 nucleotides match TRBD1. CDR1 is ENHRY, CDR2 SYGVKD, per germline. The CDR3 contains 17 residues. The J segment lost 2 bases and the V segment lost 4 bases, leaving 11 bases of the junction unmatched.

There are many counts of this clonotype. This chain uses TRBV5-1 with TRBJ2-1, with 15 bases matching TRBD2. Trimming removed 3 bases from V and 7 bases from J; junction bases left unmatched: 2. Per the germline V gene, CDR1 is SGHRS and CDR2 is YFSETQ. The CDR3 runs 15 residues. DNA for the CDR3: TGCGCCAGCAGCTCCGGACTAGCGGGAGGGAATGAGCAGTTCTTC. It is translated as CASSSGLAGGNEQFF.

V is TRBV7-6 and J is TRBJ2-7; TRBD2 agrees at 10 bases. In germline, CDR1 is SGHVS, CDR2 FNYEAQ. CDR3 length equals 15 residues. V lost 1 base to trimming and J lost 4 bases; unmatched junction nucleotides: 4. The DNA of the CDR3 is TGTGCCAGCAGCTTAGGAGTAGCGGGGGGTTACGAGCAGTACTTC. It codes for CASSLGVAGGYEQYF.

The chain carries TRBV2 and TRBJ1-6; unclear D gene. V dropped 4 bases and J dropped 5 bases, with 12 bases sitting between them. CDR1 and CDR2 (germline): SNHLY, FYNNEI. The CDR3 covers 15 residues. CDR3 loop: CASSVGGMDNSPLHF. DNA for the CDR3: TGTGCCAGCAGTGTCGGAGGGATGGATAATTCACCCCTCCACTTT.

This clonotype was detected many times. V is TRBV5-1 and J is TRBJ2-1; the D gene is possibly TRBD1 (7 bases). Trimming pared 5 bases from V and 6 bases from J, leaving 12 bases between. Germline lookup yields CDR1 SGHRS and CDR2 YFSETQ. The CDR3 is 13 residues long. The CDR3 here is CASREGASNEQFF. Here the CDR3 DNA reads TGCGCCAGCAGGGAGGGGGCGAGCAATGAGCAGTTCTTC. Combining the CDR3 with reference TRBV5-1 and TRBJ2-1 gives the whole variable domain KAGVTQTPRYLIKTRGQQVTLSCSPISGHRSVSWYQQTPGQGLQFLFEYFSETQRNKGNFPGRFSGRQFSNSRSEMNVSTLELGDSALYLCASREGASNEQFFGPGTRLTVL.

This clonotype was counted a few times. The V gene is TRBV5-4, the J gene TRBJ1-4, with D possibly being TRBD1 (6 bases). Trimming took off 4 bases at V and 9 bases at J, with 22 bases between the two ends. The CDR3 extends over 16 amino acids. CDR1 SGHNT and CDR2 YYREEE come from the germline V gene (reference sequence). The CDR3 DNA reads as TGTGCCAGCAGCCCCTCCCCTCAGGGGTCGCCGCAAAAACTGTTTTTT. Its protein is CASSPSPQGSPQKLFF.

This clonotype has ten or more counts. The V gene is TRBV5-1, the J gene TRBJ1-2; a possible D gene is TRBD1 (6 bases). The CDR3 extends over 17 amino acids. With 4 bases removed from V and 5 bases from J, the gap between germline ends came to 24 bases. Germline CDR1 and CDR2: SGHRS and YFSETQ. CDR3 in DNA: TGCGCCAGCAGCCCCGGGACATCCCTGTGGGTAGGATATGGCTACACCTTC. Its protein product is CASSPGTSLWVGYGYTF.

This clonotype has ten or more counts. The rearrangement joins TRBV20-1 to TRBJ1-1, with no clear D. There are 12 residues in the CDR3. V was pared by 5 bases and J by 7 bases, with 14 bases between. The V gene's germline CDR1 is DFQATT and CDR2 SNEGSKA (reference sequence). DNA of the CDR3: TGCAGTGCTGTAGTACCAGGACTTGAAGCTTTCTTT. It encodes CSAVVPGLEAFF.

V usage is TRBV5-4 and J usage is TRBJ1-1, with 12 nucleotides matching TRBD1. The CDR3 loop spans 16 amino acids. After removal of 4 bases from V and 7 bases from J, the junction contained 11 bases not matched to a gene. Germline CDR1 SGHNT, CDR2 YYREEE (reference sequence). The CDR3 DNA sequence: TGTGCCAGCAGCGGACGGGACAGGGGGCTAGGTTTTGAAGCTTTCTTT. Residues: CASSGRDRGLGFEAFF.

This clonotype was recorded at least ten times. The chain links TRBV11-3 to TRBJ2-1; 7 nucleotides agree with TRBD1. V shed 4 bases, J shed 3 bases, and the junction held 3 bases outside the gene matches. The CDR3 has 14 amino acids. Germline-derived CDR1 and CDR2 are SGHNT and YENEEA. The CDR3 DNA sequence: TGTGCCAGCAGCTCAAGACAGGGCTACAATGAGCAGTTCTTC. Amino acid sequence: CASSSRQGYNEQFF.

Many counts were recorded for this clonotype. The V call is TRBV20-1, the J call TRBJ1-5, with 12 bases identical to TRBD1. The germline CDR1 and CDR2 sequences are DFQATT and SNEGSKA (reference sequence). V trimming: 6 bases; J trimming: 8 bases; junction bases outside the gene matches: 8. There are 14 residues in the CDR3. The CDR3 region is CSAHPGTGGKPQHF. In DNA, the CDR3 is TGCAGTGCCCACCCCGGGACAGGGGGCAAGCCCCAGCATTTT.

This clonotype was picked up a small number of times. The rearrangement links TRBV5-5 to TRBJ2-1, with 8 bases aligning to TRBD1. Losses at the gene ends were 5 bases for V and 6 bases for J; bases not matched to a gene: 4. This CDR3 is 13 amino acids long. Per germline, CDR1 SGHKS and CDR2 YYEKEE (reference sequence). CDR3 residues: CASRLGQGNEQFF. As DNA, the CDR3 is TGTGCCAGCAGACTCGGACAGGGCAATGAGCAGTTCTTC.